This entry describes one T cell receptor (beta chain). Its antigen is undetermined. The sample comes from a study of T cell responses to AZD1222 COVID-19 vaccine. Findings and caveats of the study: The donor group comprised mostly white British people and more females; the analysis possibly underestimated clonal diversity. Reportedly, nearly half of unique spike TCRs recognized epitopes outside B.1.351/B.1.1.7 mutations. Along spike, vaccine-associated CD4 TCRs were found throughout, with dominance at 160-218 and 743-854. After two AZD1222 doses, spike-specific TCR breadth and depth rose versus day 0.

Sequenced by immunoSEQ multiplex PCR; TCRdb stores in-frame clones only, minus some. The sample holds about 110,000 clones, about 81% seen once. The V gene end was trimmed by 5 bases and the J gene end by 5 bases; junction bases not matched to a gene: 14. The length of the CDR3 is 18 residues. CDR1 LNHNV and CDR2 YYDKDF come from the germline V gene (reference sequence). The V and J genes are TRBV15 and TRBJ2-5, with 13 nucleotides matching TRBD2. This sequence was found in an adult in good health. Specimen: peripheral blood, collected on day 0 of AZD1222 vaccination. CDR3 loop: CATSPRGRTSGSWETQYF. CDR3 in DNA: TGTGCCACCAGCCCGCGGGGGCGGACTAGCGGGAGTTGGGAGACCCAGTACTTC.